The present entry profiles one T cell receptor (beta chain) with its context. Germline lookup yields CDR1 GTSNPN and CDR2 SVGIG (reference sequence). The CDR3 spans 14 residues. J lost 2 bases, V lost 4 bases, and 7 bases had no gene match. This entry is derived from a study of T cell clones after liver transplantation. Overall study: Immunosuppression withdrawal was tried within 2 years after liver transplantation in this trial. Third-party-reactive TCRbeta sequences from pre-transplant mixed lymphocyte reactions served as antigen-independent comparators.

Clones were sequenced by immunoSEQ multiplex PCR, and TCRdb holds only the in-frame ones, with some missing. The table includes approximately 55,000 clones, over 55% detected once. The origin of this receptor is a human patient who received a liver transplant. The graft donor may account for some of the T cells. This chain joins TRBV30 and TRBJ2-5; 7 nucleotides align to TRBD2. This specimen consisted of CD4+ T cells from blood, obtained roughly 56 months after liver transplant. CDR3 region: CAWKNQGLQETQYF. CDR3 in DNA: TGTGCCTGGAAAAACCAGGGACTACAAGAGACCCAGTACTTC.